The present T cell receptor (beta chain) was sequenced within a study of T cells of healthy individuals. TCRdb passed the 5' RACE reads through MiXCR, listing each CDR3 protein once. The table records 95,000 to 100,000 distinct CDR3 sequences, 17% of them present only once. The length of the CDR3 is 14 residues. V gave up 7 bases and J gave up 1 base, with 12 bases separating them. Germline V lookup: CDR1 SNHLY, CDR2 FYNNEI. The V gene is TRBV2, the J gene TRBJ2-3; maybe TRBD1 (5 bases). This sequence was found in a human donor in good health. The CDR3 DNA sequence: TGTGCCAGCAAAGATGGCAGGGGCACAGATACGCAGTATTTT. Translating it yields CASKDGRGTDTQYF.